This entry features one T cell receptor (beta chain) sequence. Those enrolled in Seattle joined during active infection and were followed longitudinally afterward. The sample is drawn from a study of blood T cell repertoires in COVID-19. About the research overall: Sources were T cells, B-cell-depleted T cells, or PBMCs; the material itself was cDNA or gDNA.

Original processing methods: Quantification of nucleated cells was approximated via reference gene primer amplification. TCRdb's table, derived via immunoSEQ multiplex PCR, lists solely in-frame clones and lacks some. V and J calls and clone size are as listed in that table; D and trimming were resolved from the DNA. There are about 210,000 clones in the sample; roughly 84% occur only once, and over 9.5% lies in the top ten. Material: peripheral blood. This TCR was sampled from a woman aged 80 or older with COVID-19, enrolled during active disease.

CDR3 DNA: TGTGCCAGTAGTATCAGACAGGGGTGGGACTATGGCTACACCTTC. It encodes CASSIRQGWDYGYTF. The chain couples TRBV19 to TRBJ1-2, with 8 bases matching TRBD1. Trimming took 3 bases from V and 3 from J; bases not matched to a gene: 6. This CDR3 region has 15 residues. Per the germline V gene, CDR1 is LNHDA and CDR2 is SQIVND (reference sequence).